Each of the 18 T cell receptor beta chains below was sequenced from the same sample in a study of blood T cell repertoires in COVID-19. This table comes from immunoSEQ multiplex PCR, and its TCRdb copy is limited to in-frame clones, with some not included. The data show 60,000 to 85,000 clones, about 92% seen once. The sample taken for sequencing was peripheral blood. The receptors come from a man aged 50 to 60 with acute or convalescent COVID-19.

CDR3 sequence reads: CSASQTSEAFF. DNA for the CDR3: TGCAGTGCTAGCCAAACCAGTGAAGCTTTCTTT. The V and J genes are TRBV20-1 and TRBJ1-1, with no clear D. Germline V gene data show CDR1 as DFQATT and CDR2 as SNEGSKA (reference sequence). This CDR3 contains 11 residues. V was shortened by 3 bases and J by 7 bases, with 9 bases between the two germline ends.

The chain carries TRBV6-5 and TRBJ1-1, with D hard to call. Germline assignment: CDR1 MNHEY and CDR2 SVGAGI. The CDR3 has 14 amino acids. Between the trimmed V and J ends, which lost 6 bases and 5 bases, there was a span of 16 bases. For the CDR3, the DNA is TGTGCCAGCAGCGCGACTAAGTGGAGGACTGAAGCTTTCTTT. Encoded protein: CASSATKWRTEAFF.

In this sample, this clone turned up once. V and J are TRBV7-2 and TRBJ1-1, with 8 bases identical to TRBD1. Looked up from germline, CDR1 is SGHTA and CDR2 is FQGNSA. V lost 4 bases and J lost 4; bases outside the gene matches: 8. The CDR3 is 15 residues long. CDR3 region: CASSSTGDVSTEAFF. The CDR3 nucleotides are TGTGCCAGCAGCTCGACAGGGGATGTAAGCACTGAAGCTTTCTTT.

The rearrangement uses TRBV5-1 and TRBJ2-3; 7 nucleotides line up with TRBD1. Germline loops: CDR1 SGHRS, CDR2 YFSETQ. This CDR3 comprises 15 residues. Trimming removed 5 bases from V and 1 base from J; junction bases left unmatched: 7. In nucleotides, the CDR3 is TGCGCCAGCAGTTATGCAGGGGGAGGCACAGATACGCAGTATTTT. It codes for CASSYAGGGTDTQYF.

V is TRBV7-9 and J is TRBJ2-3; TRBD1 is a possible D gene (6 bases). The length of the CDR3 is 16 residues. V shed 6 bases and J shed 0 bases, with 16 bases lying between them. Germline CDR1 and CDR2: SEHNR and FQNEAQ (reference sequence). The CDR3 nucleotides read TGTGCCAGCAGGCCCGGGACACCATCTAGCACAGATACGCAGTATTTT. Protein: CASRPGTPSSTDTQYF. The full variable domain, with the rest looked up from reference TRBV7-9 and TRBJ2-3, is DTGVSQNPRHKITKRGQNVTFRCDPISEHNRLYWYRQTLGQGPEFLTYFQNEAQLEKSRLLSDRFSAERPKGSFSTLEIQRTEQGDSAMYLCASRPGTPSSTDTQYFGPGTRLTVL.

The chain links TRBV6-2 or TRBV6-3 to TRBJ1-1, with TRBD1 as a possible D gene (6 bases). The V gene's germline CDR1 is MNHEY and CDR2 SVGEGT. The CDR3 is 16 residues long. V gave up 2 bases and J gave up 1 base, with 14 bases separating them. In nucleotides, the CDR3 is TGTGCCAGCAGTTACAGCACCAGAGGGGGGAACACTGAAGCTTTCTTT. It encodes CASSYSTRGGNTEAFF.

The chain joins TRBV11-1 to TRBJ1-1; 8 nucleotides line up with TRBD1. This CDR3 comprises 15 residues. Losses at the gene ends were 1 base for V and 1 base for J; bases not matched to a gene: 2. Germline CDR1 is SGHAT and CDR2 is FQDESV (reference sequence). CDR3 amino acids: CASSLGGTGNTEAFF. In DNA form, the CDR3 reads TGTGCCAGCAGCTTAGGGGGGACAGGGAACACTGAAGCTTTCTTT.

The rearrangement joins TRBV12-3 or TRBV12-4 to TRBJ1-2; D remains ambiguous. CDR3 length: 13 residues. Trimming took off 5 bases at V and 5 bases at J, with 12 bases between the two ends. DNA for the CDR3: TGTGCCAGCAGTCTCAGGAGGAAATATGGCTACACCTTC. Amino acid sequence: CASSLRRKYGYTF.

The rearrangement joins TRBV5-1 to TRBJ1-6; TRBD1 matches at 7 bases. Germline CDR1 is SGHRS and CDR2 is YFSETQ. CDR3 length: 16 amino acids. Unmatched junction bases numbered 8, after V lost 0 bases and J lost 8 bases. The CDR3 bases are TGCGCCAGCAGCTTGGAGGGACAGCTGTCCCATTCACCCCTCCACTTT. It specifies CASSLEGQLSHSPLHF.

The genes are TRBV19 and TRBJ2-7; possibly TRBD2 for D (7 bases). The CDR3 totals 14 residues. V dropped 0 bases and J dropped 8 bases, with 14 bases sitting between them. The V gene's germline CDR1 is LNHDA and CDR2 SQIVND (reference sequence). CDR3 DNA: TGTGCCAGTAGTATAGATCACAGGGAGGGACAGCAGTACTTC. Protein: CASSIDHREGQQYF.

The chain is built from TRBV2 and TRBJ2-7; D may be TRBD2 (6 bases). The CDR3 contains 15 residues. Trimming shortened V by 3 bases and J by 3 bases, and 15 bases separated the two germline ends. Per germline, CDR1 SNHLY and CDR2 FYNNEI. CDR3 DNA: TGTGCCAGCAGTGACCTGGCGGGATTCTTCTACGAGCAGTACTTC. Residues: CASSDLAGFFYEQYF.

The chain employs TRBV15 and TRBJ2-5, with 7 bases fitting TRBD2. The germline V gene encodes CDR1 LNHNV and CDR2 YYDKDF (reference sequence). CDR3 size: 13 residues. Trimming removed 5 bases from V and 3 bases from J; junction bases left unmatched: 3. This chain's CDR3 is CATSGGREETQYF. The CDR3 nucleotides are TGTGCCACCAGCGGGGGGAGGGAAGAGACCCAGTACTTC.

The chain is built from TRBV27 and TRBJ1-3, with D perhaps TRBD1 (6 bases). The CDR3 sequence is 15 residues long. V lost 4 bases and J 0 bases, leaving 10 bases between the germline ends. Germline V lookup: CDR1 MNHEY, CDR2 SMNVEV (reference sequence). The CDR3 DNA reads as TGTGCCAGCAGTTCACGGACAGACTCTGGAAACACCATATATTTT. Protein sequence: CASSSRTDSGNTIYF.

The V and J genes are TRBV7-2 and TRBJ2-5; D is possibly TRBD2 (6 bases). This CDR3 comprises 14 residues. CDR1 and CDR2 from the germline V gene are SGHTA and FQGNSA. The V end lost 1 base, the J end lost 2 bases, and 8 bases lay between the germline ends. CDR3: CASSLVGGQETQYF. The DNA for the CDR3 is TGTGCCAGCAGCTTAGTCGGGGGACAAGAGACCCAGTACTTC. Looking up the rest from reference TRBV7-2 and TRBJ2-5 gives the full variable domain: GAGVSQSPSNKVTEKGKDVELRCDPISGHTALYWYRQSLGQGLEFLIYFQGNSAPDKSGLPSDRFSAERTGGSVSTLTIQRTQQEDSAVYLCASSLVGGQETQYFGPGTRLLVL.

The chain couples TRBV7-7 to TRBJ2-7; the match to TRBD1 covers 10 bases. Germline V gives CDR1 SSHAT, CDR2 FNYEAQ (reference sequence). The CDR3 extends over 17 amino acids. Trimming took 1 base from V and 3 from J; bases not matched to a gene: 9. The DNA of the CDR3 is TGTGCCAGCAGCTTAGGACAGGGGGCTACTCTAGTCTACGAGCAGTACTTC. Translating gives CASSLGQGATLVYEQYF.

This clone was detected once. CDR3 sequence (DNA): TGTGCCAGCAGCCTTCGCGGCAACAGGGGGTTCGGGACCCAGTACTTC. Translated: CASSLRGNRGFGTQYF. J is TRBJ2-5 and V is TRBV3-1 (or the pseudogene TRBV3-2); TRBD1 matches 8 bases. CDR1 is LGHDT, CDR2 YNNKEL, per germline (reference sequence). The junction had 14 bases not matched to a gene; V was cut back by 4 bases and J by 7 bases. This CDR3 spans 16 amino acids.

The CDR3 region has the DNA TGTGCCATCCCCGTTACTCTGCGGACTAGCGGGGGGGCCGTTCTAGGGGAAACCGGGGAGCTGTTTTTT. It yields the protein CAIPVTLRTSGGAVLGETGELFF. The V and J genes are TRBV10-3 and TRBJ2-2; TRBD2 agrees at 15 bases. Germline V gives CDR1 ENHRY, CDR2 SYGVKD. Trimming took 8 bases from V and 5 from J; bases not matched to a gene: 27. The CDR3 contains 23 residues.

The V call is TRBV7-9, the J call TRBJ2-2, with a tentative D call TRBD2 (6 bases). CDR1 is SEHNR and CDR2 is FQNEAQ in the germline V gene (reference sequence). This CDR3 is 18 amino acids long. Trimming removed 1 base from V and 6 bases from J, with 21 bases in between. CDR3 nucleotides: TGTGCCAGCAGCTTAGGATTGCTAGCGACGGTGTGGGCCGGGGAGCTGTTTTTT. Its protein product is CASSLGLLATVWAGELFF.